What follows describes a single T cell receptor (beta chain). This specimen belongs to a study of graft-versus-host responses after intestinal transplantation. Overall study context: Transplants were multivisceral, liver-intestinal, or isolated intestinal. All recipients got anti-thymocyte globulin induction, then tacrolimus and steroids for approximately 3 years.

Trimming removed 0 bases from V and 3 bases from J, with 13 bases in between. The CDR3 sequence is 15 residues long. In germline, CDR1 is SGDLS, CDR2 YYNGEE. Sequenced by immunoSEQ multiplex PCR; TCRdb stores in-frame clones only, minus some. The repertoire holds 15,000 to 20,000 clones, with approximately 95% as singletons. The chain employs TRBV9 and TRBJ2-7; tentatively, D is TRBD1 or TRBD2 (5 bases each). The specimen was PBMCs, collected 23 days after intestinal transplant. The sequence was collected from a human patient who received an intestinal transplant, so some T cells may come from the graft donor. The CDR3: CASSVDGGIGYEQYF. The CDR3 nucleotides are TGTGCCAGCAGCGTAGATGGGGGTATAGGCTACGAGCAGTACTTC.